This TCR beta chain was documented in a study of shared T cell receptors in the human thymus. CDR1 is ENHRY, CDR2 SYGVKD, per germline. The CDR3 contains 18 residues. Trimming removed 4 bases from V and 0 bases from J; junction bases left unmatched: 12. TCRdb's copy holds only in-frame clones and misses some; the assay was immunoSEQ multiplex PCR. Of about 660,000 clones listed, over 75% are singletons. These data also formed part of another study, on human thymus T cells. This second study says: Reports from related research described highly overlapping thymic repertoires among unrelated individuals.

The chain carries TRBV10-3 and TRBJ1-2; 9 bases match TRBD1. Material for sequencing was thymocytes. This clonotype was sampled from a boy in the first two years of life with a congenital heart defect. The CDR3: CAISARTGEPQANYGYTF. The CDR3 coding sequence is TGTGCCATCAGTGCCAGGACAGGGGAGCCCCAAGCTAACTATGGCTACACCTTC.